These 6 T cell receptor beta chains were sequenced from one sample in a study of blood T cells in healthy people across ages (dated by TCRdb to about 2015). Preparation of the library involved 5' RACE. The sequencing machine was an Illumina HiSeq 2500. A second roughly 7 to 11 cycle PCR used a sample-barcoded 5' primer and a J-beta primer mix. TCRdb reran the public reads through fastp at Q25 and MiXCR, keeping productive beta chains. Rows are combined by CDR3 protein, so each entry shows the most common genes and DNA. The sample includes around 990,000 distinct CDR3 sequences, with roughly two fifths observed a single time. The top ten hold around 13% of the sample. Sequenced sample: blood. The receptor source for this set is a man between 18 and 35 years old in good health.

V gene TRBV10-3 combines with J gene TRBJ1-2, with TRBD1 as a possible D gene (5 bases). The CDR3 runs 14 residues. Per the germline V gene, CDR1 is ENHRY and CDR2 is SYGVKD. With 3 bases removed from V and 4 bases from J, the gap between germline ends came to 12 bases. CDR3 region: CAISDRAQGYGYTF. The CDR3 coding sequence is TGTGCCATCAGTGACAGGGCTCAGGGCTATGGCTACACCTTC.

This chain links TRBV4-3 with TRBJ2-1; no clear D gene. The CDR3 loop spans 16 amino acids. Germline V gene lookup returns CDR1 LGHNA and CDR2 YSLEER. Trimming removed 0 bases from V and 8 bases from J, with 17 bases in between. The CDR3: CASSQDRASSFDEQFF. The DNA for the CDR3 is TGCGCCAGCAGCCAAGATCGAGCCAGCAGTTTTGATGAGCAGTTCTTC.

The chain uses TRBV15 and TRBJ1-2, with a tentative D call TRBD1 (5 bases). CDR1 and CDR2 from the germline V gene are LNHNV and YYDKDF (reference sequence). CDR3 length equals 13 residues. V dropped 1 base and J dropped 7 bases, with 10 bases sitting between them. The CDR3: CATSRARDSGYTF. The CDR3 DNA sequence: TGTGCCACCAGCAGAGCCCGGGACTCTGGCTACACCTTC.

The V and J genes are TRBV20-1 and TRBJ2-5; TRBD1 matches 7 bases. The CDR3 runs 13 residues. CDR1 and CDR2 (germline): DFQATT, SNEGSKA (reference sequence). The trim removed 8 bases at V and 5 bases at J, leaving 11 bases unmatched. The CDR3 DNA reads TGCAGTTTAGACAGGGTGATAAGGGAGACCCAGTACTTC. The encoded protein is CSLDRVIRETQYF.

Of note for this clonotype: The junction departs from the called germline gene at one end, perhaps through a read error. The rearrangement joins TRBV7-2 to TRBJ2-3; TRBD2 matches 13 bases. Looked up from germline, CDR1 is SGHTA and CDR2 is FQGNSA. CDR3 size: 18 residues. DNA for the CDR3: TGTGTCAGCAGCTTAACAGGACTAGCGGGAGATCAGGCAGATACGCAGTATTTT. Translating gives CVSSLTGLAGDQADTQYF. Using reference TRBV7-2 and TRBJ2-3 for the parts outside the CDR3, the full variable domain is GAGVSQSPSNKVTEKGKDVELRCDPISGHTALYWYRQSLGQGLEFLIYFQGNSAPDKSGLPSDRFSAERTGGSVSTLTIQRTQQEDSAVYLCVSSLTGLAGDQADTQYFGPGTRLTVL.

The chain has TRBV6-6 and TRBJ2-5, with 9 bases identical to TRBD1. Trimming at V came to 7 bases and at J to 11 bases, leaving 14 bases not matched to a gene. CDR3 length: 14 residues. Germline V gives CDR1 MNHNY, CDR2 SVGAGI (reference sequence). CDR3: CASNPGQGYNEQYF. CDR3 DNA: TGTGCCAGCAACCCGGGACAGGGATACAATGAGCAGTACTTC.